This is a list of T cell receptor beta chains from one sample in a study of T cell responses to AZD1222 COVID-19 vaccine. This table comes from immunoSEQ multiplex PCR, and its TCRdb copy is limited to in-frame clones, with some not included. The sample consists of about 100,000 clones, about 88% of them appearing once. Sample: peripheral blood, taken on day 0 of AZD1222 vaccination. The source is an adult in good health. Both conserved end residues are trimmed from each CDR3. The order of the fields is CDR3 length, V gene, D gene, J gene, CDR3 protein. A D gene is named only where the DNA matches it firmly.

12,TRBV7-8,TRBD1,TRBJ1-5,ASSLGQGGWPQH
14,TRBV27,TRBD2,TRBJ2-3,ASRPAVAGEGYTQY
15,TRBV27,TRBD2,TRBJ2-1,ASSPSGWVLAGPGVF
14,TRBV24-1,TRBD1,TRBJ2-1,ATSEFGTGDYNEQF
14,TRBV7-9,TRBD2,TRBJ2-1,ASSRDYMGGNNEQF
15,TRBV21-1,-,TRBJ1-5,ASSKGRGNDWNQPQH
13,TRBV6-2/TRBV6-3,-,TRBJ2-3,ASSRGLATTDTQY
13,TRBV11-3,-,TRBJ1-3,ASAPPRAAGNTIY
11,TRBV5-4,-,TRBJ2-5,ASSYLDSETQY
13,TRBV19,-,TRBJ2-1,ASSWAVLGVNEQF
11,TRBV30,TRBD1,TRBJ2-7,AWADRSSYEQY
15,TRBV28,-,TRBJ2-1,ASSLIRDESSYNEQF
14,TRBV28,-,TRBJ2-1,ASLQPGLRGNNEQF
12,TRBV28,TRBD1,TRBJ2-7,ASSPGTDTYEQY
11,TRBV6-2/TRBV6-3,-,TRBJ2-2,ASSLRDTGELF
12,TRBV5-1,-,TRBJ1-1,ASSQHNLNTEAF
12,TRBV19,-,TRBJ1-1,ASSARQGDTEAF
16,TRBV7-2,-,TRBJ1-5,ASSLAYLGTYSNQPQH
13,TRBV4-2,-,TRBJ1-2,ASSQDWGANYGYT
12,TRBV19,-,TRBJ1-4,ASSITPGVEKLF
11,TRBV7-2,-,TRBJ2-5,ASSLSGLETQY
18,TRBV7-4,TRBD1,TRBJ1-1,ASSLGRRDRGRTMNTEAF
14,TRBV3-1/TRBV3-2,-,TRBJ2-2,ASSHFLALLPGELF
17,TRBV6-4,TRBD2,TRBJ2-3,ASSDSTGTSGTSTDTQY
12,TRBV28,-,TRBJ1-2,ASSTPGGDYGYT
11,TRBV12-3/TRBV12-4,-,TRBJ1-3,ASSGTTGNTIY
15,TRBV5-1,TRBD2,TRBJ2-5,ASSLLMASGGQETQY
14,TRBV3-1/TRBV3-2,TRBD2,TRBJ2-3,ASSHRLAGGTDTQY
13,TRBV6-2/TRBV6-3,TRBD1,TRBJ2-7,ASSYSGQGTYEQY
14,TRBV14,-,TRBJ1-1,ASSRIPYRGVTEAF
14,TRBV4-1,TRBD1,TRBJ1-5,ASSQWTGTGNQPQH
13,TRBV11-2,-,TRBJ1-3,ASSFQSISGNTIY